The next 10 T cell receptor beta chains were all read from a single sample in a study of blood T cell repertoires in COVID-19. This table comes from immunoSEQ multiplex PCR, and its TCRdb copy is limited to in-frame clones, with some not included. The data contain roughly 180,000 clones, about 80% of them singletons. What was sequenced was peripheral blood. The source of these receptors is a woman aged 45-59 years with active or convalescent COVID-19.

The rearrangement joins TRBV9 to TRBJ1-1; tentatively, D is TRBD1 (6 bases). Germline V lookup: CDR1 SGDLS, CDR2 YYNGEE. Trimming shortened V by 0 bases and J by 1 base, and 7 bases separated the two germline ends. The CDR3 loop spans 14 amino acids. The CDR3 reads CASSVAGANTEAFF. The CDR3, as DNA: TGTGCCAGCAGCGTAGCAGGGGCGAACACTGAAGCTTTCTTT.

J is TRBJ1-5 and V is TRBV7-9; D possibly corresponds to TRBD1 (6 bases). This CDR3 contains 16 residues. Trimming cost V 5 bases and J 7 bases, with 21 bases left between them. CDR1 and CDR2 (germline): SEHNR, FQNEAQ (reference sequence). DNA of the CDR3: TGTGCCAGCAGCCACCGCGACCCAGGGGAGGGGCAGCCCCAGCATTTT. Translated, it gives CASSHRDPGEGQPQHF.

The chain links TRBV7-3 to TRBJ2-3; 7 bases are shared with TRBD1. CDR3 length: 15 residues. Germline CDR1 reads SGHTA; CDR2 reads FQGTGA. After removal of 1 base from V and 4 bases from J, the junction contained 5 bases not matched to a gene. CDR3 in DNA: TGTGCCAGCAGCTTAAAGACAGGGCTGGCAGATACGCAGTATTTT. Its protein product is CASSLKTGLADTQYF.

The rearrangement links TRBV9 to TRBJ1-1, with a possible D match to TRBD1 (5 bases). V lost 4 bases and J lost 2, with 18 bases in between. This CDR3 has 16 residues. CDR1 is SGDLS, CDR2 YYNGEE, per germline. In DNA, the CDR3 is TGTGCCAGCAGCCCCCGACAGTCCCTCCCAAACACTGAAGCTTTCTTT. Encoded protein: CASSPRQSLPNTEAFF. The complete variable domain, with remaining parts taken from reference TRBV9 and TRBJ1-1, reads DSGVTQTPKHLITATGQRVTLRCSPRSGDLSVYWYQQSLDQGLQFLIQYYNGEERAKGNILERFSAQQFPDLHSELNLSSLELGDSALYFCASSPRQSLPNTEAFFGQGTRLTVV.

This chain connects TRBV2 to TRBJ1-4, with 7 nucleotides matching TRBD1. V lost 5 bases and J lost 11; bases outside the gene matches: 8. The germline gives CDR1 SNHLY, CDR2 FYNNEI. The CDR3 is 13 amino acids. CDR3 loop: CASSRRGFEKLFF. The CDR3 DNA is TGTGCCAGCAGTCGCAGGGGGTTTGAGAAACTGTTTTTT.

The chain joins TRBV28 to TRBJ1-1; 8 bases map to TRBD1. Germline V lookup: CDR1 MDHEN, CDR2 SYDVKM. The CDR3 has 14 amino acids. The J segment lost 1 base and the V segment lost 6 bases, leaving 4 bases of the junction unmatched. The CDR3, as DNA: TGTGCCAGCAGGGAACAGGGGGAGAACACTGAAGCTTTCTTT. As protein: CASREQGENTEAFF.

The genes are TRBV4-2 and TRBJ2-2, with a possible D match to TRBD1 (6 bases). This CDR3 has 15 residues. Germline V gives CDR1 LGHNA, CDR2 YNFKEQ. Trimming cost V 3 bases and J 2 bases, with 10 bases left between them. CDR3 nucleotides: TGTGCCAGCAGCCACGAGGGACATAACACCGGGGAGCTGTTTTTT. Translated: CASSHEGHNTGELFF.

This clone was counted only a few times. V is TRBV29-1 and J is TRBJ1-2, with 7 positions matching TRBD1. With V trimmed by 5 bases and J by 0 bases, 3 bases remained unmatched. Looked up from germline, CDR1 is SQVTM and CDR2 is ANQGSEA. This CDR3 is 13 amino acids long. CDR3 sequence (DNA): TGCAGCGTTAGGACAGGAGCTAACTATGGCTACACCTTC. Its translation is CSVRTGANYGYTF.

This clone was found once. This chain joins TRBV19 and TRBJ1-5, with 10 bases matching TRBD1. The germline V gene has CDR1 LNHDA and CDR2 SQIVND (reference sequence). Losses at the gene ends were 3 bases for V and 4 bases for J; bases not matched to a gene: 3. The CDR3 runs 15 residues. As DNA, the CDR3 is TGTGCCAGTAGTATCTGGGGACAGGGGAATCAGCCCCAGCATTTT. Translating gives CASSIWGQGNQPQHF.

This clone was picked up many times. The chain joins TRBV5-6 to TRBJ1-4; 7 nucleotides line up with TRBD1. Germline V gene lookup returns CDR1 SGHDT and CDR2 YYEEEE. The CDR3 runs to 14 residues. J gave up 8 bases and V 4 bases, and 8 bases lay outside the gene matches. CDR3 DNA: TGTGCCAGCAGCAGACAGGGTTCCAGGGAAAAACTGTTTTTT. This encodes CASSRQGSREKLFF.